The next 27 T cell receptor beta chains were all read from a single sample in a study of identical twins. MiXCR, run by TCRdb on the 5' RACE reads, gives a single entry per CDR3 protein. The sample has more than 1.5 million distinct CDR3 sequences, under 35% seen once. Sequenced input: cord blood. The source of these receptors is a newborn girl in good health.

This clonotype was observed a handful of times. This chain joins TRBV7-9 and TRBJ2-7; TRBD1 matches 7 bases. CDR3 length: 13 amino acids. The germline CDR1 and CDR2 sequences are SEHNR and FQNEAQ (reference sequence). With 7 bases clipped from V and 4 bases from J, the junction kept 7 bases outside the gene matches. CDR3 sequence (DNA): TGTGCCAGCATGGGACAGAACGGGTACGAGCAGTACTTC. Translation gives CASMGQNGYEQYF.

V gene TRBV6-6 combines with J gene TRBJ2-5; unclear D gene. CDR3 length equals 13 residues. The V end lost 7 bases, the J end lost 5 bases, and 14 bases lay between the germline ends. The germline gives CDR1 MNHNY, CDR2 SVGAGI (reference sequence). The CDR3 nucleotides are TGTGCCAGCACCCCGCGGCAGACGGAGACCCAGTACTTC. Translation: CASTPRQTETQYF.

The chain links TRBV28 to TRBJ2-7, with 11 bases identical to TRBD2. With 6 bases clipped from V and 4 bases from J, the junction kept 8 bases outside the gene matches. From germline, CDR1 is MDHEN and CDR2 SYDVKM. The CDR3 is 15 residues long. CDR3 DNA: TGTGCCAGCAGGGAAGCTAGCGGGAGGCTATACGAGCAGTACTTC. Its translation: CASREASGRLYEQYF.

This clonotype showed up just a few times. The chain is built from TRBV4-1 and TRBJ1-1; D remains unclear. Trimming left V 0 bases short and J 3 bases short, with 11 bases between. The V gene's germline CDR1 is MGHRA and CDR2 YSYEKL. CDR3 size: 15 residues. The CDR3 DNA reads as TGCGCCAGCAGCCAAGATCGGGAAATGGACACTGAAGCTTTCTTT. The encoded protein is CASSQDREMDTEAFF.

This clonotype was seen a handful of times. This chain joins TRBV7-8 and TRBJ1-4; maybe TRBD1 (5 bases). The CDR3 totals 18 residues. The germline CDR1 and CDR2 sequences are SGHVS and FQNEAQ. V shed 5 bases and J shed 0 bases, with 19 bases lying between them. The CDR3 loop is CASSVGLGWGATNEKLFF. In DNA, the CDR3 is TGTGCCAGCAGCGTAGGGCTTGGGTGGGGCGCAACTAATGAAAAACTGTTTTTT.

J is TRBJ2-3 and V is TRBV6-5; possible D gene TRBD2, 5 bases. Trimming took 3 bases from V and 0 from J, leaving 19 bases between them. The CDR3 consists of 18 residues. CDR1 and CDR2 from the germline V gene are MNHEY and SVGAGI. The CDR3 reads CASSYRRARVSSTDTQYF. The CDR3 nucleotides read TGTGCCAGCAGTTATAGACGGGCGAGGGTCTCTAGCACAGATACGCAGTATTTT.

This chain's CDR3 is CATSDFSMGQETQYF. CDR3 bases: TGTGCCACCAGTGATTTCTCGATGGGGCAAGAGACCCAGTACTTC. This rearrangement joins TRBV24-1 to TRBJ2-5; D uncertain. Germline loops: CDR1 KGHDR, CDR2 SFDVKD. Trimming left V 1 base short and J 2 bases short, with 10 bases between. The CDR3 has 15 amino acids.

This clonotype was observed at least ten times. CDR3 residues: CASSMRGYDIQYF. CDR3 in DNA: TGTGCCAGCAGTATGAGGGGGTACGACATTCAGTACTTC. The chain joins TRBV12-3 or TRBV12-4 to TRBJ2-4, with D possibly being TRBD1 (6 bases). This CDR3 contains 13 residues. V lost 5 bases and J 8 bases, leaving 13 bases between the germline ends.

Concerning this clonotype: No conserved phenylalanine or tryptophan is present at the end of the CDR3, so a read error is the likely explanation. The chain recombines TRBV14 with TRBJ2-5, with D uncertain. The germline V and J ends were trimmed by 2 bases and 5 bases, with 9 bases remaining between them. Germline assignment: CDR1 SGHDN and CDR2 FVKESK. The CDR3 loop spans 13 amino acids. The CDR3 coding sequence is TGTGCCAGCAGCCAAAGGCTCCAGGAGACCCAGTACTTG. It specifies CASSQRLQETQYL.

This chain connects TRBV20-1 to TRBJ2-7; 10 bases agree with TRBD2. This CDR3 comprises 13 residues. Germline-derived CDR1 and CDR2 are DFQATT and SNEGSKA (reference sequence). With 2 bases clipped from V and 12 bases from J, the junction kept 10 bases outside the gene matches. The CDR3 sequence is CSARRLAGESWYF. CDR3 bases: TGCAGTGCTAGAAGGCTAGCGGGGGAGTCTTGGTACTTC.

With regard to this clonotype: This sequence may be a read error, since a much larger clone differs from it by one base. The chain has TRBV2 and TRBJ2-1; TRBD2 is a possible D gene (6 bases). This CDR3 spans 15 amino acids. Germline lookup yields CDR1 SNHLY and CDR2 FYNNEI. The CDR3 here is CAGSEAGVGYNEQFF. CDR3 DNA: TGTGCCGGCAGTGAAGCGGGTGTGGGCTACAATGAGCAGTTCTTC.

The table lists this clonotype with a few counts. The J gene is TRBJ1-2, the V gene TRBV20-1; the D is unclear. Per the germline V gene, CDR1 is DFQATT and CDR2 is SNEGSKA (reference sequence). V was clipped by 6 bases and J by 7 bases, with 12 bases between them. The CDR3 is 11 residues long. In DNA form, the CDR3 reads TGCAGTGCCCGCGCCCGGAGTGGCTACACCTTC. This encodes CSARARSGYTF.

This clonotype came up a few times. The chain links TRBV6-6 to TRBJ2-4, with D possibly TRBD1 on 5 matching bases. The end of the DNA is better explained by TRBJ2-7, so the J call may be wrong. Germline CDR1 is MNHNY and CDR2 is SVGAGI (reference sequence). The CDR3 sequence is 13 residues long. In nucleotides, the CDR3 is TGTGCCAGCAGAGAAAGACAGTACTACGAGCAGTACTTC. This gives the protein CASRERQYYEQYF.

The J gene is TRBJ2-5, the V gene TRBV7-9; tentative D call: TRBD2 (5 bases). This CDR3 region has 15 residues. V dropped 2 bases and J dropped 1 base, with 11 bases sitting between them. CDR1 is SEHNR, CDR2 FQNEAQ, per germline (reference sequence). The CDR3 bases are TGTGCCAGCAGCTTATATCCTAGCCTCCAAGAGACCCAGTACTTC. It codes for CASSLYPSLQETQYF.

This clonotype was seen more than once but under ten times. V is TRBV4-1 and J is TRBJ2-5; weak D call: TRBD1 (6 bases). Trimming shortened V by 0 bases and J by 4 bases, and 12 bases separated the two germline ends. CDR1 is MGHRA and CDR2 is YSYEKL in the germline V gene. This CDR3 is built from 15 residues. CDR3 in DNA: TGCGCCAGCAGCCAAGATGGGGGACACCGAGAGACCCAGTACTTC. Its protein is CASSQDGGHRETQYF.

J is TRBJ1-2 and V is TRBV29-1; no firm D call. This CDR3 is 15 amino acids long. V was clipped by 7 bases and J by 5 bases, with 23 bases between them. Germline CDR1 SQVTM, CDR2 ANQGSEA. CDR3 DNA sequence: TGCAGCGCGTTACTCCGGACCCCCCGATCTTATGGCTACACCTTC. It encodes CSALLRTPRSYGYTF.

This chain joins TRBV6-5 and TRBJ2-1; 11 positions match TRBD2. The CDR3 length is 17 residues. Germline values: CDR1 MNHEY, CDR2 SVGAGI. V lost 6 bases to trimming and J lost 0 bases; unmatched junction nucleotides: 7. The CDR3 sequence: CASRWGLAESSYNEQFF. CDR3 coding DNA: TGTGCCAGCAGGTGGGGACTAGCGGAAAGCTCCTACAATGAGCAGTTCTTC.

The chain uses TRBV20-1 and TRBJ2-2, with 8 bases that match TRBD2. The CDR3 length is 15 residues. The V and J ends lost 3 bases and 1 base, in that order; junction bases with no gene match: 4. Germline CDR1 DFQATT, CDR2 SNEGSKA (reference sequence). The CDR3 DNA reads as TGCAGTGCTAGTTTCCGGGGGGGGAACACCGGGGAGCTGTTTTTT. It specifies CSASFRGGNTGELFF.

The rearrangement joins TRBV20-1 to TRBJ2-6; unclear D gene. There are 14 residues in the CDR3. Germline V gene data show CDR1 as DFQATT and CDR2 as SNEGSKA (reference sequence). The ends were cut back, 3 bases at V and 3 bases at J, with 9 bases in the middle. The CDR3 loop reads CSARIGSGANVLTF. CDR3 bases: TGCAGTGCTAGGATAGGCAGTGGGGCCAACGTCCTGACTTTC.

This clonotype was detected a few times. The gene calls are TRBV7-9 and TRBJ1-1; perhaps TRBD1 as D (5 bases). The germline V and J ends were trimmed by 5 bases and 1 base, with 14 bases remaining between them. The CDR3 runs 15 residues. Germline V gene lookup returns CDR1 SEHNR and CDR2 FQNEAQ (reference sequence). CDR3 loop: CASSVGPGRNTEAFF. CDR3 nucleotides: TGTGCCAGCAGCGTGGGCCCGGGACGGAACACTGAAGCTTTCTTT.

The chain joins TRBV25-1 to TRBJ2-7, with TRBD1 identical over 10 bases. The CDR3 is 15 residues long. Germline V lookup: CDR1 MGHDK, CDR2 SYGVNS. The V segment lost 3 bases and the J segment 2 bases; nucleotides outside the gene matches: 4. CDR3 loop: CASSDGQGGAYEQYF. The CDR3 DNA is TGTGCCAGCAGTGACGGACAGGGGGGCGCCTACGAGCAGTACTTC.

V usage is TRBV19 and J usage is TRBJ2-1, with D perhaps matching TRBD1 or TRBD2 (5 bases each). The CDR3 spans 13 residues. The V end was cut by 7 bases, the J end by 8 bases, with 15 bases between. Germline values: CDR1 LNHDA, CDR2 SQIVND (reference sequence). The CDR3 DNA follows: TGTGCCAGTACCCCCTGGGTGGGGGATGAGCAGTTCTTC. Amino acids: CASTPWVGDEQFF.

The V gene is TRBV27, the J gene TRBJ2-5; D unclear. Germline values: CDR1 MNHEY, CDR2 SMNVEV (reference sequence). CDR3 size: 12 residues. The V and J ends lost 8 bases and 5 bases respectively, with 12 bases between them. The CDR3 loop reads CASDGEVETQYF. In DNA form, the CDR3 reads TGTGCCAGCGATGGTGAGGTGGAGACCCAGTACTTC.

The genes are TRBV15 and TRBJ2-4; D might be TRBD1 or TRBD2, each matching 5 bases. The J call is uncertain, as TRBJ2-5 better fits the DNA end. This CDR3 is 16 amino acids long. The V gene's germline CDR1 is LNHNV and CDR2 YYDKDF (reference sequence). Here the CDR3 DNA reads TGTGCCACCAGCAGAGCGCCCGAGAGGGGCGGAGAGACCCAGTACTTC. Protein: CATSRAPERGGETQYF.

With respect to this clonotype: A junction end diverges from the germline sequence, so it may reflect a read error. CDR3 region: CASSLAQAVGTGTQYF. CDR3 bases: TGCGCCAGCAGCTTGGCCCAGGCGGTGGGCACAGGTACGCAGTATTTT. The V gene is TRBV5-1, the J gene TRBJ2-3, with D tentatively TRBD1 (5 bases). Germline V gene data show CDR1 as SGHRS and CDR2 as YFSETQ. The CDR3 is 16 amino acids.

V gene TRBV28 combines with J gene TRBJ2-1; D not certain. This CDR3 is 16 amino acids long. CDR1 is MDHEN and CDR2 is SYDVKM in the germline V gene. V dropped 1 base and J dropped 2 bases, with 12 bases sitting between them. The CDR3 DNA reads as TGTGCCAGCAGTTTATTAGCCGCGCCCCCCTACAATGAGCAGTTCTTC. Translated: CASSLLAAPPYNEQFF.

J is TRBJ2-2 and V is TRBV20-1; TRBD2 is a possible D gene (6 bases). Trimming stripped 6 bases from V and 4 bases from J, with 21 bases between. Germline lookup yields CDR1 DFQATT and CDR2 SNEGSKA (reference sequence). CDR3 length equals 16 residues. The CDR3 loop is CSARPFERVVTGELFF. The CDR3 DNA reads as TGCAGTGCGCGACCGTTCGAGCGGGTGGTCACCGGGGAGCTGTTTTTT.